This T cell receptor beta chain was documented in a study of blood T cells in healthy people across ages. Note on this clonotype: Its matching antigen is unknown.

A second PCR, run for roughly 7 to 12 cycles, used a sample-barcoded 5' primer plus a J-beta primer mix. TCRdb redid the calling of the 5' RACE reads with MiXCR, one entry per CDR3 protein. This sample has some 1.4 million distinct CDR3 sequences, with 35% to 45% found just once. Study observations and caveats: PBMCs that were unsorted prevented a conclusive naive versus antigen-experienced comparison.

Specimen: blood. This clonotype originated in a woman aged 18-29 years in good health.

This CDR3 is CASSPSIWWEKLFF. In DNA form, the CDR3 reads TGTGCCAGCTCACCATCTATTTGGTGGGAAAAACTGTTTTTT. This sequence joins TRBV18 and TRBJ1-4; D remains unclear. Germline V lookup: CDR1 KGHSH, CDR2 LQKENI. The CDR3 has 14 amino acids. V dropped 2 bases and J dropped 8 bases, with 12 bases sitting between them.